One T cell receptor (beta chain) is described in this entry. There are 15 residues in the CDR3. After removal of 6 bases from V and 2 bases from J, the junction contained 5 bases not matched to a gene. In germline, CDR1 is ENHRY, CDR2 SYGVKD. Profiling relied on immunoSEQ multiplex PCR, and the TCRdb table lists in-frame clones only, not all of them. The sample comprises 150,000 to 200,000 clones, about 88% of which are singletons, and roughly 7% rests with the top ten. This entry comes from a study of blood T cell repertoires in COVID-19. At the level of the study: The cDNA or gDNA used as material had been derived from T cells, B-cell-depleted T cells, or PBMCs.

Sample: peripheral blood. The V call is TRBV10-3, the J call TRBJ1-5; TRBD1 matches at 9 bases. The sequence was obtained from a woman older than 75 in a cohort sampled during active or convalescent COVID-19. CDR3 in amino acids: CAIREQGAGNQPQHF. DNA of the CDR3: TGTGCCATCAGGGAACAGGGGGCAGGCAATCAGCCCCAGCATTTT.